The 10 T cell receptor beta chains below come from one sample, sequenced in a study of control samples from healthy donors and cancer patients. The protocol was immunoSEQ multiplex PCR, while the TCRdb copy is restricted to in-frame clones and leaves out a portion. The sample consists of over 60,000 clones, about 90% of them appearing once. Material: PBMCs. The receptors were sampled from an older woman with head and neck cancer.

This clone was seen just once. CDR3 amino acids: CASSKTGAERNTIYF. For the CDR3, the DNA is TGCGCCAGCAGTAAGACAGGGGCGGAAAGAAACACCATATATTTT. The rearrangement uses TRBV10-2 and TRBJ1-3; TRBD1 matches at 8 bases. Trimming took 5 bases from V and 5 from J; bases not matched to a gene: 8. The CDR3 length is 15 residues. CDR1 and CDR2 from the germline V gene are WSHSY and SAAADI.

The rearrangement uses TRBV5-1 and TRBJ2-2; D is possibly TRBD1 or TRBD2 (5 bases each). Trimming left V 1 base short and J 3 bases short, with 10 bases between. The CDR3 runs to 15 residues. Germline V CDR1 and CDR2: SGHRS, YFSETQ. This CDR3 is CASSLLGDDTGELFF. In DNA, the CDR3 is TGCGCCAGCAGCTTGTTGGGGGATGACACCGGGGAGCTGTTTTTT.

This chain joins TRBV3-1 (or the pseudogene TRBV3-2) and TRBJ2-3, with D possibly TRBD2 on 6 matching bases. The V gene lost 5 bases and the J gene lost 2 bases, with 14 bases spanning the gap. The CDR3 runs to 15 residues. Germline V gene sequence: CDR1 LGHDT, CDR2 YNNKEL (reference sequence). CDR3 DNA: TGTGCCAGCAGCGTCGGGACTTTCGACACAGATACGCAGTATTTT. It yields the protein CASSVGTFDTDTQYF.

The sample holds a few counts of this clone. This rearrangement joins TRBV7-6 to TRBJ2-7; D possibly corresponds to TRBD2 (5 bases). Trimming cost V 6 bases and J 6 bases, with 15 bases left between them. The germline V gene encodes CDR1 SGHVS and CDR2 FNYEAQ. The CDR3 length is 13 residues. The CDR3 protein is CASSPGGSSEQYF. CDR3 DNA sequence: TGTGCCAGCAGTCCCGGAGGATCGTCCGAGCAGTACTTC.

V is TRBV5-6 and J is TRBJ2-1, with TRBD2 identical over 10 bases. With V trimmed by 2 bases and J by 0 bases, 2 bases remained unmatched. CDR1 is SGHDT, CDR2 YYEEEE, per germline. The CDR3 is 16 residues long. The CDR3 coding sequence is TGTGCCAGCAGCTTTGGACTAGCGGCCTCCTACAATGAGCAGTTCTTC. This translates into CASSFGLAASYNEQFF.

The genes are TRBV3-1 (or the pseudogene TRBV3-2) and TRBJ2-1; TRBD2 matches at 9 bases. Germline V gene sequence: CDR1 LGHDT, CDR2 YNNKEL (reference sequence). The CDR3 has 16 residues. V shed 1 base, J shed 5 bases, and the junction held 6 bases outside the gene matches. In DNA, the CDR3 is TGTGCCAGCAGCCAAGTAGGGCGGGAGGGTCACAATGAGCAGTTCTTC. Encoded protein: CASSQVGREGHNEQFF.

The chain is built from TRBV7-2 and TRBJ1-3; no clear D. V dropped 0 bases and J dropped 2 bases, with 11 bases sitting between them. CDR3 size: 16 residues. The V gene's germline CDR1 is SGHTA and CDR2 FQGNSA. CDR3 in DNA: TGTGCCAGCAGCTTAGCGGCCTTACCAACTGGAAACACCATATATTTT. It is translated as CASSLAALPTGNTIYF.

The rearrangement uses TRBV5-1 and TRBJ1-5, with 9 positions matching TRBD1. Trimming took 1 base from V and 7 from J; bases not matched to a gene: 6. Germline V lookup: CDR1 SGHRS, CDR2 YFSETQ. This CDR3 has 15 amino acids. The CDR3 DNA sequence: TGCGCCAGCAGCTTGTGGGGACAGGGAGGCCAGCCCCAGCATTTT. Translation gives CASSLWGQGGQPQHF.

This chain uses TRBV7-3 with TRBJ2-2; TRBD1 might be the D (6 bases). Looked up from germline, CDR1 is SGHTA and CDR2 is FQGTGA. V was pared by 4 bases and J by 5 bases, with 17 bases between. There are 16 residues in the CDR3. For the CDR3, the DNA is TGTGCCAGCAGCTCGCGGAGCAGGGGTTATACCGGGGAGCTGTTTTTT. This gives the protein CASSSRSRGYTGELFF.

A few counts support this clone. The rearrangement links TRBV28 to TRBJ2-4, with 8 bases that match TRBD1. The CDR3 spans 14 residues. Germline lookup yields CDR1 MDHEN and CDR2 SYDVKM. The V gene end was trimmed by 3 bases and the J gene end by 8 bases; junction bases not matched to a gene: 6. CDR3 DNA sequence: TGTGCCAGCAGTTTGGACAGGGTAGGGGACATTCAGTACTTC. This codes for CASSLDRVGDIQYF.